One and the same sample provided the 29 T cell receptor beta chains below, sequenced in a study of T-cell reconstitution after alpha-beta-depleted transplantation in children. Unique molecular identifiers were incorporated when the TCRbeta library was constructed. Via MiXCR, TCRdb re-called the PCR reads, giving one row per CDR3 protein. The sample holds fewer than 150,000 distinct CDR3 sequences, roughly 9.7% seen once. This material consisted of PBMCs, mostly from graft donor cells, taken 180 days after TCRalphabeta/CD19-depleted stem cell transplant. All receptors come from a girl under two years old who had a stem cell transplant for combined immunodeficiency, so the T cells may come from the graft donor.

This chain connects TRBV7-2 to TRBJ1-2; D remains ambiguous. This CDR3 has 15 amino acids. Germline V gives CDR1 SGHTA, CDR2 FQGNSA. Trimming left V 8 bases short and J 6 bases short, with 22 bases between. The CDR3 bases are TGTGCCAGCTCCGGAGGCAGACGGAAGGGTGATGGCTACACCTTC. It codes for CASSGGRRKGDGYTF.

The CDR3 loop is CSARDKASYEQYF. CDR3 coding DNA: TGCAGTGCTAGAGATAAGGCTAGCTACGAGCAGTACTTC. This rearrangement joins TRBV20-1 to TRBJ2-7, with D uncertain. The CDR3 length is 13 residues. Germline CDR1 and CDR2: DFQATT and SNEGSKA (reference sequence). The V end lost 0 bases, the J end lost 3 bases, and 9 bases lay between the germline ends.

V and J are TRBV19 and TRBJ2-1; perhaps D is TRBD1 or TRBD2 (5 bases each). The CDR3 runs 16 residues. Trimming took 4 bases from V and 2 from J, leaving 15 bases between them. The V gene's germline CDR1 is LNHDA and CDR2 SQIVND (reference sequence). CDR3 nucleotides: TGTGCCAGTAGTAAATTCGGGCCGGGGCCCTACAATGAGCAGTTCTTC. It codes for CASSKFGPGPYNEQFF.

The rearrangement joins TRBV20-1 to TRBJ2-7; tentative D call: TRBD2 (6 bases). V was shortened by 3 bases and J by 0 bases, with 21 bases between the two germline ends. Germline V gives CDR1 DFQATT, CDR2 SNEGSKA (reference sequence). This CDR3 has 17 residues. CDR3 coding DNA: TGCAGTGCTAGGGGGGAGGCGGACGTACTGAGCTCCTACGAGCAGTACTTC. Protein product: CSARGEADVLSSYEQYF.

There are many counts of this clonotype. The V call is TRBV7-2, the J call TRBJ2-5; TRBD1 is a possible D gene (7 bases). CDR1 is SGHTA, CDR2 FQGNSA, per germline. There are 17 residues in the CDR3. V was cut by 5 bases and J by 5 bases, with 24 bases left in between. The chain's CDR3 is CASSQRPQGGFGETQYF. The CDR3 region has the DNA TGTGCCAGCAGCCAACGGCCGCAGGGGGGATTTGGGGAGACCCAGTACTTC.

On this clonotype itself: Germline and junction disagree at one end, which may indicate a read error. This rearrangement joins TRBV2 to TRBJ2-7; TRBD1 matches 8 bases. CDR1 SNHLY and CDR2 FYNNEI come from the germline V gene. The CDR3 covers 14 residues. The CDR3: CASREGTGTYEQYF. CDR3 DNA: TGTGCCAGCAGGGAAGGGACAGGAACCTACGAGCAGTACTTC.

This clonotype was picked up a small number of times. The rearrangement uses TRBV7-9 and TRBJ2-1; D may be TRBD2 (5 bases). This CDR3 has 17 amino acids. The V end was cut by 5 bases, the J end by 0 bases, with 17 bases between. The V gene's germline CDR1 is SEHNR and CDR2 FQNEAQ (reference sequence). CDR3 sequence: CASSPRTSLHSYNEQFF. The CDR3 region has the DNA TGTGCCAGCAGCCCGCGTACTAGTCTCCACTCCTACAATGAGCAGTTCTTC.

CDR3 coding DNA: TGTGCCAGCAGCCCGGGACTAGCGGGGTACGCCGACACCGGGGAGCTGTTTTTT. This translates into CASSPGLAGYADTGELFF. This sequence joins TRBV4-2 and TRBJ2-2, with TRBD2 matching 13 bases. This CDR3 comprises 18 residues. J was trimmed by 3 bases and V by 4 bases; bases with no gene match: 8. Germline values: CDR1 LGHNA, CDR2 YNFKEQ.

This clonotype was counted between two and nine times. The DNA of the CDR3 is TGTGCCAGCAGCGTAGGAGGACAGAGGGGCCAAGAGACCCAGTACTTC. It codes for CASSVGGQRGQETQYF. The chain is built from TRBV9 and TRBJ2-5; a weak D match, TRBD1 (6 bases). With 0 bases removed from V and 1 base from J, the gap between germline ends came to 13 bases. This CDR3 region has 16 residues. The germline CDR1 and CDR2 sequences are SGDLS and YYNGEE.

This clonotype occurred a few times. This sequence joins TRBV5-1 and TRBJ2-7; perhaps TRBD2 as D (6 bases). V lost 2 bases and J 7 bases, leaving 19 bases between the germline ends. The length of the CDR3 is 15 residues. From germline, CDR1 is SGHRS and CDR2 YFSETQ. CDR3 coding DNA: TGCGCCAGCAGCTTCGGACTACATGGCCTTTCAGAGCAGTACTTC. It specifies CASSFGLHGLSEQYF.

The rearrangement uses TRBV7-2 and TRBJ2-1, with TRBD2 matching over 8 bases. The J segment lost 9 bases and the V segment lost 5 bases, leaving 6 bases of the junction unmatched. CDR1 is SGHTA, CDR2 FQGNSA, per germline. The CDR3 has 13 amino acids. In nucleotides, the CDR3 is TGTGCCAGCAGCACGACTAGCGCGGGTGAGCAGTTCTTC. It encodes CASSTTSAGEQFF.

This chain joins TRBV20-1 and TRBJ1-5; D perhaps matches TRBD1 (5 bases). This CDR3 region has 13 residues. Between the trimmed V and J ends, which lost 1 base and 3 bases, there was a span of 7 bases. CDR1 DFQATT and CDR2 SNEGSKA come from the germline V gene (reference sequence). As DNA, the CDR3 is TGCAGTGCTAGAGTGGGGCTCAATCAGCCCCAGCATTTT. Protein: CSARVGLNQPQHF.

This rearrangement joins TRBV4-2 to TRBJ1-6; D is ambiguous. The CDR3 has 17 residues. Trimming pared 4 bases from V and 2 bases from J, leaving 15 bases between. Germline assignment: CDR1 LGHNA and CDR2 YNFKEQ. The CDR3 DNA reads TGTGCCAGCAGCCCCGGAGACCCTACCCCCTATAATTCACCCCTCCACTTT. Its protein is CASSPGDPTPYNSPLHF.

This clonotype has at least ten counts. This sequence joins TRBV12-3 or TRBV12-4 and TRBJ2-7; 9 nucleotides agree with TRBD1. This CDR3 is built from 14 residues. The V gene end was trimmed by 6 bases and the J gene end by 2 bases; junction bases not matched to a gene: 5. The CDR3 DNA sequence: TGTGCCAGCAGCTCCACAGGGGGCACCTACGAGCAGTACTTC. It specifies CASSSTGGTYEQYF.

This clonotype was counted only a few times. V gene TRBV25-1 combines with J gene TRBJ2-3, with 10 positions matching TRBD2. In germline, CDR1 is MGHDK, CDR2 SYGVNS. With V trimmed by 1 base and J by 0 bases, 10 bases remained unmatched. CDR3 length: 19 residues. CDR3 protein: CASSEWASGGQRSTDTQYF. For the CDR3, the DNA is TGTGCCAGCAGTGAATGGGCTAGCGGGGGCCAAAGAAGCACAGATACGCAGTATTTT.

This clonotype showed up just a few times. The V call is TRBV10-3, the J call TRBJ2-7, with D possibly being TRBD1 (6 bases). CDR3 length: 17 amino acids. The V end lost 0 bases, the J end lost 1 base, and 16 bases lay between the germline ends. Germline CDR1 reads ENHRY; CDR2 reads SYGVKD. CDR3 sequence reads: CAISESNRAHISYEQYF. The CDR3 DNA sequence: TGTGCCATCAGTGAGTCCAACAGGGCACATATATCCTACGAGCAGTACTTC.

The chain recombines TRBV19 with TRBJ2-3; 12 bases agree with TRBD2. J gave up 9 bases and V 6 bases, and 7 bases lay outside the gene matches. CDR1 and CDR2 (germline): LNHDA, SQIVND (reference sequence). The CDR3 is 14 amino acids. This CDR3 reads CASRTSGGAQTQYF. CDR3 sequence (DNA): TGTGCCAGTAGGACTAGCGGGGGCGCCCAAACGCAGTATTTT.

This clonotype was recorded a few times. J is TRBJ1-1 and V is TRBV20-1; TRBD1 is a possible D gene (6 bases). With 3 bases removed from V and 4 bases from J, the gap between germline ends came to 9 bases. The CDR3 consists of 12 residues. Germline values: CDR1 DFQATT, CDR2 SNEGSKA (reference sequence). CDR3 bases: TGCAGTGCTAGGTACAGGGCCACTGAAGCTTTCTTT. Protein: CSARYRATEAFF.

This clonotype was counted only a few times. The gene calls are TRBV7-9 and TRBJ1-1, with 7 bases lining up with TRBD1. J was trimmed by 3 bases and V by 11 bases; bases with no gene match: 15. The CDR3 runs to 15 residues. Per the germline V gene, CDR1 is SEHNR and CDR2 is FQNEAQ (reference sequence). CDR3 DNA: TGTGCCTGCCGTTTACTTTGGGGACAGTACACTGAAGCTTTCTTT. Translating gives CACRLLWGQYTEAFF.

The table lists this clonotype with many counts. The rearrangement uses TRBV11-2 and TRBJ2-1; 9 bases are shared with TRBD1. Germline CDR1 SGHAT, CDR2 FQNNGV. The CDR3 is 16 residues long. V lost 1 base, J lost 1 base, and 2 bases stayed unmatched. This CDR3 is CASSLGDRVSYNEQFF. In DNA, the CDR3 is TGTGCCAGCAGCTTAGGGGACAGGGTGTCCTACAATGAGCAGTTCTTC.

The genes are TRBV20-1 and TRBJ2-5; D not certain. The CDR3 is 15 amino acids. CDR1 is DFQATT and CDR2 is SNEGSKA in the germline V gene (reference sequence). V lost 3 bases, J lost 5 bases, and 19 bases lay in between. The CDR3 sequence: CSASRFPHSRETQYF. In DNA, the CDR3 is TGCAGTGCTAGTCGTTTTCCCCACTCTCGGGAGACCCAGTACTTC.

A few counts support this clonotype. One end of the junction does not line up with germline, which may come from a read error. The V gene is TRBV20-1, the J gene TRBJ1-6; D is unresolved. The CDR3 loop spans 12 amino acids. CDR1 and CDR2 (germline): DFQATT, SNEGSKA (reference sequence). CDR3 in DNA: TGCAGTGCTAGTGGGCGTTTGGGTACACGAAACTTT. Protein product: CSASGRLGTRNF.

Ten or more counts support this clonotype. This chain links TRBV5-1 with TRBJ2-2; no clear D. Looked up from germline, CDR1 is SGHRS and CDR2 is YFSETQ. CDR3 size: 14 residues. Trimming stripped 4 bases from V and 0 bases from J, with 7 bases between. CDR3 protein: CASSPYANTGELFF. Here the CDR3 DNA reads TGCGCCAGCAGCCCCTATGCGAACACCGGGGAGCTGTTTTTT.

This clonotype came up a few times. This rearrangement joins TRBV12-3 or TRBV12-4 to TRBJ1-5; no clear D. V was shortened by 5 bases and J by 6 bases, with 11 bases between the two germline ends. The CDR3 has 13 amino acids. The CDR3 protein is CASSPGELQPQHF. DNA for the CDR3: TGTGCCAGCAGTCCAGGAGAACTTCAGCCCCAGCATTTT.

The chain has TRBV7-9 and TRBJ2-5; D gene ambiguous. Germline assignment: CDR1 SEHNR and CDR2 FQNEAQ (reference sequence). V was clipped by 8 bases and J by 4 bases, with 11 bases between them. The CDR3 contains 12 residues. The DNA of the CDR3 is TGTGCCAGCTTAATCCCAAGAGAGACCCAGTACTTC. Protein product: CASLIPRETQYF.

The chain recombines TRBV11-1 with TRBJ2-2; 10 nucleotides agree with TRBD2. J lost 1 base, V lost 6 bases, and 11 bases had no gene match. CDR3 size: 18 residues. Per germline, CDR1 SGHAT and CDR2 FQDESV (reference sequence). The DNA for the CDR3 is TGTGCCAGCAGGGTCATAGCGGGAGGTGCTGTGAACACCGGGGAGCTGTTTTTT. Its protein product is CASRVIAGGAVNTGELFF.

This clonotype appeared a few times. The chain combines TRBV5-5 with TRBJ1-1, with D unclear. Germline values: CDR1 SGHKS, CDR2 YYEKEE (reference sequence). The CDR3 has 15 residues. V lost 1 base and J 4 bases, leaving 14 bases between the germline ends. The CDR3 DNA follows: TGTGCCAGCAGCTTGTACGACCGTTGGACCACTGAAGCTTTCTTT. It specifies CASSLYDRWTTEAFF.

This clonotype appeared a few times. CDR3 coding DNA: TGTGCCAGCAGGCGGACCCTCGGAGGTAAAGAGACCCAGTACTTC. This translates into CASRRTLGGKETQYF. The chain employs TRBV25-1 and TRBJ2-5; D perhaps matches TRBD2 (5 bases). The CDR3 extends over 15 amino acids. CDR1 and CDR2 (germline): MGHDK, SYGVNS. The germline V and J ends were trimmed by 6 bases and 3 bases, with 17 bases remaining between them.

DNA of the CDR3: TGTGCCAGCAGCTTTCCCAGGTCCCGGCCGCGGGATCGGGCCTACAATGAGCAGTTCTTC. Protein sequence: CASSFPRSRPRDRAYNEQFF. The chain carries TRBV6-2 or TRBV6-3 and TRBJ2-1; possible D gene TRBD2, 6 bases. This CDR3 contains 20 residues. Looked up from germline, CDR1 is MNHEY and CDR2 is SVGEGT. With 6 bases removed from V and 2 bases from J, the gap between germline ends came to 29 bases.